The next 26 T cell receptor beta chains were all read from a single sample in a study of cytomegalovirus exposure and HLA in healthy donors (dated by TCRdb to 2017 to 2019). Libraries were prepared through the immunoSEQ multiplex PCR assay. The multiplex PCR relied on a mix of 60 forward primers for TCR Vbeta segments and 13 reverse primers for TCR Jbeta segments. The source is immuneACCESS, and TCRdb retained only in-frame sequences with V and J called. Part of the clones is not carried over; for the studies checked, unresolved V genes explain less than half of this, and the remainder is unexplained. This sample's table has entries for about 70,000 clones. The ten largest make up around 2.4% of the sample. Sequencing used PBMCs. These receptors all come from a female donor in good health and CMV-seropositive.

The CDR3 nucleotides are TGTGCCAGTACCGGACAGGGGGCGTCCGGCTACACCTTC. Translation: CASTGQGASGYTF. This rearrangement joins TRBV19 to TRBJ1-2, with TRBD1 identical over 11 bases. CDR3 length: 13 amino acids. The germline gives CDR1 LNHDA, CDR2 SQIVND (reference sequence). Losses at the gene ends were 7 bases for V and 8 bases for J; bases not matched to a gene: 6.

The CDR3 DNA reads as TGTGCCAGCAACCCCAGGGAAGTTGAAGCTTTCTTT. Protein product: CASNPREVEAFF. V usage is TRBV7-3 and J usage is TRBJ1-1; D is perhaps TRBD1 (5 bases). CDR1 and CDR2 (germline): SGHTA, FQGTGA. The CDR3 loop spans 12 amino acids. With 7 bases removed from V and 7 bases from J, the gap between germline ends came to 13 bases.

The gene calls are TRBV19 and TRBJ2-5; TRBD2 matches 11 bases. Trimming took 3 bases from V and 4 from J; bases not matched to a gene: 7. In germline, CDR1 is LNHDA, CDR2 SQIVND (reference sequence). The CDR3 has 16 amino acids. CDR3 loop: CASSILFSGGAETQYF. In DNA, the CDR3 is TGTGCCAGTAGTATCCTTTTTAGCGGGGGGGCAGAGACCCAGTACTTC. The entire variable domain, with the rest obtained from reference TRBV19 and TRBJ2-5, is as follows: DGGITQSPKYLFRKEGQNVTLSCEQNLNHDAMYWYRQDPGQGLRLIYYSQIVNDFQKGDIAEGYSVSREKKESFPLTVTSAQKNPTAFYLCASSILFSGGAETQYFGPGTRLLVL.

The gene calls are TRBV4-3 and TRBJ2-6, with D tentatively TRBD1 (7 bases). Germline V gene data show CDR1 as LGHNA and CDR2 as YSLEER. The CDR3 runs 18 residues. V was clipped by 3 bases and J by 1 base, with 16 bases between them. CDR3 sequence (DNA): TGCGCCAGCAGCCAGCTCGGCCAGGGGGGTTCTGGGGCCAACGTCCTGACTTTC. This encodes CASSQLGQGGSGANVLTF.

The CDR3 region is CASSQLGGYGYTF. The CDR3 region has the DNA TGCGCCAGCAGCCAACTCGGTGGCTATGGCTACACCTTC. The V gene is TRBV4-3, the J gene TRBJ1-2; D not resolved. CDR1 and CDR2 from the germline V gene are LGHNA and YSLEER. Trimming took 2 bases from V and 4 from J, leaving 8 bases between them. There are 13 residues in the CDR3.

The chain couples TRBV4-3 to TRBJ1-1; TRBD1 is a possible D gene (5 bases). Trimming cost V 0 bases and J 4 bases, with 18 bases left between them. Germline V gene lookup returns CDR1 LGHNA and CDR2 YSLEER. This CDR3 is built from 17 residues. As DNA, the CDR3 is TGCGCCAGCAGCCAAGATCTCATAGTGTGGGGCGGCACTGAAGCTTTCTTT. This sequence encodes CASSQDLIVWGGTEAFF.

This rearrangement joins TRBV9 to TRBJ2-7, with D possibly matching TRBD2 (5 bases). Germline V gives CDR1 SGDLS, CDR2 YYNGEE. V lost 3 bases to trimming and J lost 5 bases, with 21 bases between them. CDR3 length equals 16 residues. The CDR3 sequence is CASSADSGVNLDEQYF. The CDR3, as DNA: TGTGCCAGCAGCGCCGATTCCGGGGTGAACCTAGACGAGCAGTACTTC.

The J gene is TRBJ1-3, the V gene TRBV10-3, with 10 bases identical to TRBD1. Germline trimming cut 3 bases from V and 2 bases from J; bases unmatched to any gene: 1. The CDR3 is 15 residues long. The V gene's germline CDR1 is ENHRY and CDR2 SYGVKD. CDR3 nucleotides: TGTGCCATCAGTGACGGGACAGGGGCTGGAAACACCATATATTTT. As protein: CAISDGTGAGNTIYF.

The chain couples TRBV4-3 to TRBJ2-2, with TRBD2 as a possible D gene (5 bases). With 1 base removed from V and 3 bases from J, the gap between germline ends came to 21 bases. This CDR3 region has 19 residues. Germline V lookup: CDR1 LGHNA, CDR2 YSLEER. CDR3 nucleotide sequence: TGCGCCAGCAGCCAAGTCTCGAGGTTTAGCGTAGGTGACACCGGGGAGCTGTTTTTT. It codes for CASSQVSRFSVGDTGELFF.

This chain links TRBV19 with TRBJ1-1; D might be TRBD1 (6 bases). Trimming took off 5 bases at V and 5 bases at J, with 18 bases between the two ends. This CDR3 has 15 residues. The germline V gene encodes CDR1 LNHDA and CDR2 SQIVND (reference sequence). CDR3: CASSGGGLSGTEAFF. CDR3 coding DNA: TGTGCCAGTAGTGGAGGGGGGCTTAGCGGGACTGAAGCTTTCTTT.

CDR3 in amino acids: CASSAARATNEKLFF. The DNA of the CDR3 is TGTGCCAGCAGTGCTGCCAGGGCGACTAATGAAAAACTGTTTTTT. The V gene is TRBV27, the J gene TRBJ1-4, with D possibly matching TRBD1 (5 bases). The germline V and J ends were trimmed by 5 bases and 2 bases, with 12 bases remaining between them. This CDR3 region has 15 residues. In germline, CDR1 is MNHEY, CDR2 SMNVEV (reference sequence).

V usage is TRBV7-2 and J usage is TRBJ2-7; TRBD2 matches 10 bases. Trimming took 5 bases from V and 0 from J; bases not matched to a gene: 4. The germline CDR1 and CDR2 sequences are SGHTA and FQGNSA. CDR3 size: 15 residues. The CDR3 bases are TGTGCCAGCAGCCCTAGCGGGGGAAGCTCCTACGAGCAGTACTTC. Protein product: CASSPSGGSSYEQYF.

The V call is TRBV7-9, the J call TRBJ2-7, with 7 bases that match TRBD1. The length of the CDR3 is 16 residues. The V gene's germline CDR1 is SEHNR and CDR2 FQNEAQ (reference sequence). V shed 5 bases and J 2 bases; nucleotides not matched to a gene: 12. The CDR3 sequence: CASSPGGQHFPYEQYF. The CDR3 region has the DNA TGTGCCAGCAGCCCAGGGGGACAGCACTTTCCCTACGAGCAGTACTTC.

DNA for the CDR3: TGTGCCAGCAGCTTTCGGGGGGAGGGTTCACCCCTCCACTTT. This codes for CASSFRGEGSPLHF. The chain combines TRBV5-6 with TRBJ1-6; maybe TRBD1 (5 bases). Germline CDR1 SGHDT, CDR2 YYEEEE. This CDR3 comprises 14 residues. Trimming pared 2 bases from V and 9 bases from J, leaving 12 bases between.

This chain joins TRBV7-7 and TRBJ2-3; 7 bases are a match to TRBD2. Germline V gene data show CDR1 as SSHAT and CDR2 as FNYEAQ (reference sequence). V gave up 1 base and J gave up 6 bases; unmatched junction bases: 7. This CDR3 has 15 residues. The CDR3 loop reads CASSLGLASSDTQYF. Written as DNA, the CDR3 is TGTGCCAGCAGCTTAGGACTAGCTTCATCGGATACGCAGTATTTT. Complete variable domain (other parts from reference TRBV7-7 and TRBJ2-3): GAGVSQSPRYKVTKRGQDVTLRCDPISSHATLYWYQQALGQGPEFLTYFNYEAQPDKSGLPSDRFSAERPEGSISTLTIQRTEQRDSAMYRCASSLGLASSDTQYFGPGTRLTVL.

CDR3 sequence reads: CASSRGTLGTDTQYF. The CDR3 DNA reads TGTGCCAGTAGCAGGGGGACCCTGGGCACAGATACGCAGTATTTT. The genes are TRBV19 and TRBJ2-3; TRBD1 aligns across 7 bases. The junction had 7 bases not matched to a gene; V was cut back by 6 bases and J by 1 base. Germline lookup yields CDR1 LNHDA and CDR2 SQIVND (reference sequence). The CDR3 is 15 residues long.

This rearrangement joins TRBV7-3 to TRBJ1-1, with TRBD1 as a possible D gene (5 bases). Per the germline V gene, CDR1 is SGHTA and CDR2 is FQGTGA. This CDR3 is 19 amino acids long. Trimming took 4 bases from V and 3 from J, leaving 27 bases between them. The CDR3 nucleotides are TGTGCCAGCAGCTCCAACCTCCTGACAGTGTCTGGGGAGGACACTGAAGCTTTCTTT. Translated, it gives CASSSNLLTVSGEDTEAFF.

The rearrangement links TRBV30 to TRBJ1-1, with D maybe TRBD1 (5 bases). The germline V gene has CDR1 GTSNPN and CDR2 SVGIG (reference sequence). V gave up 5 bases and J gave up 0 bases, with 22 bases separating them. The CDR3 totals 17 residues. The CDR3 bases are TGTGCCTGGTCGGATTGGGGCGCAAAATCGATGAACACTGAAGCTTTCTTT. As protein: CAWSDWGAKSMNTEAFF.

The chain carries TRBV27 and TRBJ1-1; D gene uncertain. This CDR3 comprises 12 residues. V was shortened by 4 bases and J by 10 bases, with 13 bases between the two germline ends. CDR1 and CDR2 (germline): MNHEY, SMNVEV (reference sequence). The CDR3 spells CASSSIGSAAFF. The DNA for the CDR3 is TGTGCCAGCAGTTCGATAGGGAGTGCAGCTTTCTTT.

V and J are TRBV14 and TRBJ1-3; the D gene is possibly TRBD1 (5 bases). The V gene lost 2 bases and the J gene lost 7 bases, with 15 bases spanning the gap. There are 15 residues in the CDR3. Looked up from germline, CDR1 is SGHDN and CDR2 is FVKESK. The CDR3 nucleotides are TGTGCCAGCAGCCAATACTCAGGGCCCACTAACACCATATATTTT. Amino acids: CASSQYSGPTNTIYF. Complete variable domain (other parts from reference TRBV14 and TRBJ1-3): EAGVTQFPSHSVIEKGQTVTLRCDPISGHDNLYWYRRVMGKEIKFLLHFVKESKQDESGMPNNRFLAERTGGTYSTLKVQPAELEDSGVYFCASSQYSGPTNTIYFGEGSWLTVV.

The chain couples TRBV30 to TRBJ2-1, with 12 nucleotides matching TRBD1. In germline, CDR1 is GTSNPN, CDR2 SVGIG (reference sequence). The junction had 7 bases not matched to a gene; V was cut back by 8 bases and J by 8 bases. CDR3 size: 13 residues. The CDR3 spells CALLGTGGYEQFF. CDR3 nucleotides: TGTGCCCTACTAGGGACAGGGGGCTATGAGCAGTTCTTC.

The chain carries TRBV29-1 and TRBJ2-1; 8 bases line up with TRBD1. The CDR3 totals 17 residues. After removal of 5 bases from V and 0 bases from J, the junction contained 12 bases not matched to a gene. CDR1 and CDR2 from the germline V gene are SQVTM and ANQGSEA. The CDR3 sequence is CSVTLGQVTFSYNEQFF. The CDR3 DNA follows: TGCAGCGTTACCTTGGGACAGGTGACCTTCTCCTACAATGAGCAGTTCTTC.

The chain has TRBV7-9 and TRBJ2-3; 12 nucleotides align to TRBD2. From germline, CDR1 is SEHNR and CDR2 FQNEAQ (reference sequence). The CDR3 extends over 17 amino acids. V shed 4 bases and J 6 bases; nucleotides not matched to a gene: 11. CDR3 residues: CASSSQLAGGLADTQYF. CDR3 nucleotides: TGTGCCAGCAGCTCCCAACTAGCGGGGGGCCTAGCGGATACGCAGTATTTT.

CDR3 loop: CASVFQPQHF. CDR3 DNA: TGTGCCAGCGTATTTCAGCCCCAGCATTTT. The chain has TRBV27 and TRBJ1-5; D unclear. CDR3 length: 10 amino acids. Germline CDR1 is MNHEY and CDR2 is SMNVEV (reference sequence). V lost 8 bases and J lost 6, with 5 bases in between.

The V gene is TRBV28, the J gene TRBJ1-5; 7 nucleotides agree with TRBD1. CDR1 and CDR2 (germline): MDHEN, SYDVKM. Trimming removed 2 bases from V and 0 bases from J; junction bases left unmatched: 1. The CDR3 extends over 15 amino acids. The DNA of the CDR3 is TGTGCCAGCAGTTTAACAGGGGTTAGCAATCAGCCCCAGCATTTT. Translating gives CASSLTGVSNQPQHF. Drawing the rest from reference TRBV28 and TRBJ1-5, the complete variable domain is DVKVTQSSRYLVKRTGEKVFLECVQDMDHENMFWYRQDPGLGLRLIYFSYDVKMKEKGDIPEGYSVSREKKERFSLILESASTNQTSMYLCASSLTGVSNQPQHFGDGTRLSIL.

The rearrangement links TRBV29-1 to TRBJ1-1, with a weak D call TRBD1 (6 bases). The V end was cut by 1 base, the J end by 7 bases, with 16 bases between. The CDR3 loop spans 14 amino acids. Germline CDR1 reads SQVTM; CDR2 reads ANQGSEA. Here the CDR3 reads CSVEVPGHAIEAFF. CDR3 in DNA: TGCAGCGTTGAAGTACCGGGACACGCAATTGAAGCTTTCTTT.